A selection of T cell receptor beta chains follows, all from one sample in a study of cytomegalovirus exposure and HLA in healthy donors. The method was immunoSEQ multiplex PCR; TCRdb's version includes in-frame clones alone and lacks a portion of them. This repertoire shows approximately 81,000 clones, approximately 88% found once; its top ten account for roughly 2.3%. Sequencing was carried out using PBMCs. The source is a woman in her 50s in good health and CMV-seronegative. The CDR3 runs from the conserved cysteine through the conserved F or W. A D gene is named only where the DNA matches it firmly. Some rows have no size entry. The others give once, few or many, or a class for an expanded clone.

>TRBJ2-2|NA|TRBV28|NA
TGTGCCAGCAGTTTAAGAAGGGACTCCAACACCGGGGAGCTGTTTTTT
CASSLRRDSNTGELFF
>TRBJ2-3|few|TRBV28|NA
TGTGCCAGCAGTTTGGGCGGGAACATATATACGCAGTATTTT
CASSLGGNIYTQYF
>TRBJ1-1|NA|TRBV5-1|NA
TGCGCCAGCAGCTTCGACGGCAGGGTAGGGTTTGGTACTGAAGCTTTCTTT
CASSFDGRVGFGTEAFF
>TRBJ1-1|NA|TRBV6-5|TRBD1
TGTGCCAGCAGTCCGTCCAGGGGGACGGGAGCTTTCTTT
CASSPSRGTGAFF
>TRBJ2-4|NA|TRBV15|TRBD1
TGTGCCACCAGCAGAGATCCGGGACAGAAAAACATTCAGTACTTC
CATSRDPGQKNIQYF
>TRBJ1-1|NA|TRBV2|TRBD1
TGTGCCAGCGCCGAGGTTGGGACAGGGAACGTCGAAGCTTTCTTT
CASAEVGTGNVEAFF
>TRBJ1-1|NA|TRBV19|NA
TGTGCCAGTAGTACCCGGACAGCAGAAGCTTTCTTT
CASSTRTAEAFF
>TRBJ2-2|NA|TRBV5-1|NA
TGCGCCAGCAGCTTGGGTGCAGGTTCTAACACCGGGGAGCTGTTTTTT
CASSLGAGSNTGELFF
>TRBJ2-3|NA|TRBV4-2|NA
TGTGCCAGCAGCCAAGGGCTGGAAGCGGTCCACGCAGATACGCAGTATTTT
CASSQGLEAVHADTQYF
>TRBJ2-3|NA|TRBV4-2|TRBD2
TGTGCCAGCAGCCAAGATCTGGCTAGCGGCCATGTTCACTCAGATACGCAGTATTTT
CASSQDLASGHVHSDTQYF
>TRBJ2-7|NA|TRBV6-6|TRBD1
TGTGCCAGCAGTTACCCCAGACAGGGGTCCTACGAGCAGTACTTC
CASSYPRQGSYEQYF
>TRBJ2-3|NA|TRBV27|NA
TGTGCCAGCAGTATCGGTACCGGAGGCACAGATACGCAGTATTTT
CASSIGTGGTDTQYF
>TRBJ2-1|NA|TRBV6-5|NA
TGTGCCAGCAGTTACAACAGGGACAATGAGCAGTTCTTC
CASSYNRDNEQFF
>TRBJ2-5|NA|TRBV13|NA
TGTGCCAGCAGCTTAGGGGGGCGATTAGGAGAGACCCAGTACTTC
CASSLGGRLGETQYF
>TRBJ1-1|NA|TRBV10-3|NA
TGTGCCATCAGTGAGGGGGAGGGAAACACTGAAGCTTTCTTT
CAISEGEGNTEAFF
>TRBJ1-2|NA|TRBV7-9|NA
TGTGCCAGCAGCTTAGAGGCGGCCAACTATGGCTACACCTTC
CASSLEAANYGYTF
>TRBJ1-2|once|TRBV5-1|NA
TGCGCCAGCAGCTTGGCTCAGGGGCTCGATGGCTACACCTTC
CASSLAQGLDGYTF
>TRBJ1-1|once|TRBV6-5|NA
TGTGCCAGCACCGACGGGGGGGGGAACACTGAAGCTTTCTTT
CASTDGGGNTEAFF
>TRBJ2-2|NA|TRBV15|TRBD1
TGTGCCACCAGCAGAGGTGGGACAGCGAACACCGGGGAGCTGTTTTTT
CATSRGGTANTGELFF
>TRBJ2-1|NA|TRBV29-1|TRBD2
TGCAGCGTTCAACTAGCGGGAGCTTGGAATGAGCAGTTCTTC
CSVQLAGAWNEQFF
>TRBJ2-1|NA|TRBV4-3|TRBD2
TGCGCCAGCAGCCAAGGGCCCGCTGGGGGGGGAATTGGCTACAATGAGCAGTTCTTC
CASSQGPAGGGIGYNEQFF
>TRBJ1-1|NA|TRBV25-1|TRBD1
TGTGCCAGCAGTGAATATAAGGAAAGGACAGGAGGGGCTTTCTTT
CASSEYKERTGGAFF
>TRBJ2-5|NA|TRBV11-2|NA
TGTGCCAGCAGCCTTCGCTACAGGGAACAAGAGACCCAGTACTTC
CASSLRYREQETQYF
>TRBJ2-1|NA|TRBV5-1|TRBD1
TGCGCCAGCAGCCCGACTCTTCCGGGACAGGACAATGAGCAGTTCTTC
CASSPTLPGQDNEQFF
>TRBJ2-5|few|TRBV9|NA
TGTGCCAGCAGTCCTGGGACATGGGATGAGACCCAGTACTTC
CASSPGTWDETQYF
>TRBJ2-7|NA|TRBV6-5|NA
TGTGCCAGCAGAACGACAGGATACGAGCAGTACTTC
CASRTTGYEQYF
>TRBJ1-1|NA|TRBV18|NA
TGTGCCAGCTCACCCTATACAGGGTCCATTACTGAAGCTTTCTTT
CASSPYTGSITEAFF
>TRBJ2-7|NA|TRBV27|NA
TGTGCCAGCGGACTTTTTACTTACGAGCAGTACTTC
CASGLFTYEQYF
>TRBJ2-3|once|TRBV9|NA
TGTGCCAGCAGCGTCCGGAGGGCCGGAGATACGCAGTATTTT
CASSVRRAGDTQYF
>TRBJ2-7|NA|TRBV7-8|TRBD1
TGTGCCAGCAGCTTAGCGGGGACAGGGTCCTACGAGCAGTACTTC
CASSLAGTGSYEQYF
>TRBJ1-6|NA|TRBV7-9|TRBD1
TGTGCCAGCAGCTTACCCCGACAGGGGCTGAATTCACCCCTCCACTTT
CASSLPRQGLNSPLHF
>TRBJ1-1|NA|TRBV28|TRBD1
TGTGCCAGCAGCTCACCGACAGGGGACACTGAAGCTTTCTTT
CASSSPTGDTEAFF
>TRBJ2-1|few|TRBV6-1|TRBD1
TGTGCCAGCAGTGCCCTTATGGGGACAGGGGGTTCCGATGAGCAGTTCTTC
CASSALMGTGGSDEQFF
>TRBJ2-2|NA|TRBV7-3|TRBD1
TGTGCCAGCAGCTCCCGACAGGGGAATACCGGGGAGCTGTTTTTT
CASSSRQGNTGELFF
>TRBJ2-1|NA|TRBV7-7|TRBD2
TGTGCTAGCAGCTCACGCAGCGGGGGGCCTTACAATGAGCAGTTCTTC
CASSSRSGGPYNEQFF